These 32 T cell receptor beta chains were sequenced from one sample in a study of blood T cell repertoires in COVID-19. Assay: immunoSEQ multiplex PCR; the TCRdb copy retains only in-frame clones and omits some. The data hold around 260,000 clones, with about 80% observed a single time. The sample taken for sequencing was PBMCs or T cells enriched from blood (not recorded which). Receptors were obtained from a man aged 25-45 years with acute COVID-19.

This chain uses TRBV14 with TRBJ1-6; TRBD1 matches 7 bases. There are 16 residues in the CDR3. CDR1 is SGHDN and CDR2 is FVKESK in the germline V gene. V lost 4 bases, J lost 6 bases, and 9 bases stayed unmatched. CDR3 DNA sequence: TGTGCCAGCAGCCTCTTCTCCGGGACAGCTAATTCACCCCTCCACTTT. This translates into CASSLFSGTANSPLHF.

The chain is built from TRBV2 and TRBJ1-6, with D perhaps matching TRBD1 (6 bases). Germline V gene data show CDR1 as SNHLY and CDR2 as FYNNEI. The length of the CDR3 is 11 residues. V was clipped by 8 bases and J by 10 bases, with 9 bases between them. The CDR3 sequence: CASRTGSPLHF. The CDR3, as DNA: TGTGCCAGCCGAACAGGGTCACCCCTCCACTTT.

The chain couples TRBV7-2 to TRBJ1-2, with 9 bases that match TRBD1. Germline-derived CDR1 and CDR2 are SGHTA and FQGNSA. J gave up 3 bases and V 4 bases, and 6 bases lay outside the gene matches. This CDR3 is built from 15 residues. The CDR3 spells CASSSRDRADYGYTF. The DNA for the CDR3 is TGTGCCAGCAGCTCCAGGGACAGGGCGGACTATGGCTACACCTTC.

Many counts were recorded for this clone. This chain uses TRBV18 with TRBJ2-6; weak D call: TRBD1 (6 bases). There are 16 residues in the CDR3. Trimming stripped 4 bases from V and 0 bases from J, with 10 bases between. From germline, CDR1 is KGHSH and CDR2 LQKENI. This CDR3 reads CASSRQVNSGANVLTF. CDR3 DNA: TGTGCCAGCTCACGACAGGTAAACTCTGGGGCCAACGTCCTGACTTTC.

V gene TRBV7-9 combines with J gene TRBJ1-3; D possibly corresponds to TRBD1 (6 bases). The CDR3 consists of 14 residues. V lost 5 bases and J lost 4, with 12 bases in between. Looked up from germline, CDR1 is SEHNR and CDR2 is FQNEAQ (reference sequence). The CDR3 bases are TGTGCCAGCAGCCCCCCAGGGGAGGGAAACACCATATATTTT. It codes for CASSPPGEGNTIYF.

This clone was recorded a few times. The CDR3 DNA follows: TGTGCCAGCAGCTTAGTCGGGGGAAACACTGAAGCTTTCTTT. Translating gives CASSLVGGNTEAFF. V usage is TRBV11-3 and J usage is TRBJ1-1; D possibly corresponds to TRBD1 (5 bases). CDR1 is SGHNT and CDR2 is YENEEA in the germline V gene. Trimming took off 1 base at V and 2 bases at J, with 8 bases between the two ends. This CDR3 comprises 14 residues.

This clone was observed a handful of times. The chain has TRBV7-9 and TRBJ1-6; D remains unclear. The germline CDR1 and CDR2 sequences are SEHNR and FQNEAQ (reference sequence). The CDR3 consists of 14 residues. Trimming left V 5 bases short and J 7 bases short, with 12 bases between. Here the CDR3 reads CASSREAKNSPLHF. CDR3 DNA sequence: TGTGCCAGCAGCAGGGAAGCCAAAAATTCACCCCTCCACTTT.

V gene TRBV7-8 combines with J gene TRBJ2-2, with D possibly being TRBD2 (7 bases). CDR3 length: 15 residues. Deletions cut 3 bases from V and 6 bases from J, with 14 bases between. Germline values: CDR1 SGHVS, CDR2 FQNEAQ. This CDR3 is CASSLTGGVAGELFF. Here the CDR3 DNA reads TGTGCCAGCAGCTTGACGGGGGGCGTCGCCGGGGAGCTGTTTTTT.

The rearrangement joins TRBV7-2 to TRBJ2-1, with D unresolved. The CDR3 contains 11 residues. V was shortened by 5 bases and J by 6 bases, with 5 bases between the two germline ends. CDR1 is SGHTA, CDR2 FQGNSA, per germline. The CDR3 loop is CASSISNEQFF. Here the CDR3 DNA reads TGTGCCAGCAGCATCTCCAATGAGCAGTTCTTC.

This sequence joins TRBV19 and TRBJ1-3; TRBD1 might be the D (6 bases). CDR3 length equals 14 residues. Per germline, CDR1 LNHDA and CDR2 SQIVND (reference sequence). The V end lost 6 bases, the J end lost 2 bases, and 11 bases lay between the germline ends. DNA of the CDR3: TGTGCCAGTAGCCGAGGGGGTCCTGGAAACACCATATATTTT. Translating it yields CASSRGGPGNTIYF.

J is TRBJ2-2 and V is TRBV5-4; D gene unclear. Looked up from germline, CDR1 is SGHNT and CDR2 is YYREEE (reference sequence). The V end was cut by 0 bases, the J end by 1 base, with 10 bases between. The CDR3 is 16 amino acids. The chain's CDR3 is CASSLDPVENTGELFF. As DNA, the CDR3 is TGTGCCAGCAGCTTGGATCCGGTCGAGAACACCGGGGAGCTGTTTTTT.

The V call is TRBV5-5, the J call TRBJ1-3; no reliable D call. Germline CDR1 SGHKS, CDR2 YYEKEE (reference sequence). Trimming pared 0 bases from V and 0 bases from J, leaving 7 bases between. The CDR3 spans 15 residues. The CDR3 spells CASSLDRSSGNTIYF. Written as DNA, the CDR3 is TGTGCCAGCAGCTTGGACCGGAGCTCTGGAAACACCATATATTTT.

V usage is TRBV18 and J usage is TRBJ1-2; 9 bases are shared with TRBD1. Germline-derived CDR1 and CDR2 are KGHSH and LQKENI. The CDR3 is 17 residues long. After removal of 2 bases from V and 2 bases from J, the junction contained 9 bases not matched to a gene. The CDR3 loop is CASSPVNDRGKNYGYTF. For the CDR3, the DNA is TGTGCCAGCTCACCAGTGAATGACAGGGGGAAAAACTATGGCTACACCTTC.

V gene TRBV19 combines with J gene TRBJ2-1, with 7 nucleotides matching TRBD2. The germline CDR1 and CDR2 sequences are LNHDA and SQIVND (reference sequence). The CDR3 sequence is 14 residues long. After removal of 5 bases from V and 2 bases from J, the junction contained 3 bases not matched to a gene. CDR3 DNA: TGTGCCAGTAGTCAAGGACTAGCCTACAATGAGCAGTTCTTC. The encoded protein is CASSQGLAYNEQFF.

CDR3 residues: CASSPTGFTNQPQHF. CDR3 nucleotides: TGTGCCAGCTCACCGACAGGGTTTACCAATCAGCCCCAGCATTTT. The rearrangement uses TRBV18 and TRBJ1-5; the match to TRBD1 covers 7 bases. Germline V gene data show CDR1 as KGHSH and CDR2 as LQKENI. This CDR3 has 15 residues. Unmatched junction bases numbered 5, after V lost 3 bases and J lost 3 bases.

The V and J genes are TRBV6-5 and TRBJ2-2, with TRBD1 identical over 7 bases. After removal of 6 bases from V and 6 bases from J, the junction contained 10 bases not matched to a gene. Germline assignment: CDR1 MNHEY and CDR2 SVGAGI. The CDR3 runs to 15 residues. The CDR3, as DNA: TGTGCCAGCAGAGAGACAGGGATGGACGCCGGGGAGCTGTTTTTT. This gives the protein CASRETGMDAGELFF.

The V and J genes are TRBV11-1 and TRBJ2-3, with D unclear. From germline, CDR1 is SGHAT and CDR2 FQDESV (reference sequence). The germline V and J ends were trimmed by 3 bases and 6 bases, with 7 bases remaining between them. The CDR3 loop spans 12 amino acids. In DNA, the CDR3 is TGTGCCAGCAGCTTCGCGATGGATACGCAGTATTTT. Translating it yields CASSFAMDTQYF.

This chain connects TRBV24-1 to TRBJ2-3; TRBD1 matches 9 bases. The germline CDR1 and CDR2 sequences are KGHDR and SFDVKD. Trimming removed 7 bases from V and 4 bases from J; junction bases left unmatched: 11. The CDR3 runs 16 residues. The CDR3 DNA reads TGTGCCACCAGCCGTTCCGGGACAGGGTCCCCAGATACGCAGTATTTT. It yields the protein CATSRSGTGSPDTQYF.

This chain joins TRBV15 and TRBJ1-4; a weak D match, TRBD1 (5 bases). The CDR3 is 15 amino acids. The V gene's germline CDR1 is LNHNV and CDR2 YYDKDF (reference sequence). V was shortened by 3 bases and J by 8 bases, with 16 bases between the two germline ends. CDR3 sequence reads: CATSRLPGGSEKLFF. Here the CDR3 DNA reads TGTGCCACCAGCAGGCTTCCCGGGGGTAGCGAAAAACTGTTTTTT.

CDR3 sequence: CASSQHTGGIYGYTF. CDR3 bases: TGTGCCAGCAGCCAACACACAGGGGGCATCTATGGCTACACCTTC. This chain uses TRBV3-1 (or the pseudogene TRBV3-2) with TRBJ1-2; 9 bases align to TRBD1. CDR3 length: 15 residues. The V gene's germline CDR1 is LGHDT and CDR2 YNNKEL (reference sequence). Trimming cost V 2 bases and J 4 bases; bases outside gene matches: 5.

The chain has TRBV6-5 and TRBJ1-5, with D possibly TRBD1 on 6 matching bases. The V gene's germline CDR1 is MNHEY and CDR2 SVGAGI. This CDR3 spans 14 amino acids. Trimming pared 6 bases from V and 0 bases from J, leaving 9 bases between. The CDR3 coding sequence is TGTGCCAGCAGGGACAGAAATAGCAATCAGCCCCAGCATTTT. This sequence encodes CASRDRNSNQPQHF.

The chain has TRBV7-2 and TRBJ2-3; 8 nucleotides line up with TRBD2. CDR3 length equals 14 residues. Trimming at V came to 7 bases and at J to 5 bases, leaving 8 bases not matched to a gene. CDR1 and CDR2 from the germline V gene are SGHTA and FQGNSA. CDR3 bases: TGTGCCAGCACCCCCGGGAGGGCCGGAGATACGCAGTATTTT. Translation: CASTPGRAGDTQYF.

V usage is TRBV7-9 and J usage is TRBJ2-1; D is undetermined. The CDR3 has 13 amino acids. The germline V and J ends were trimmed by 1 base and 6 bases, with 7 bases remaining between them. The germline CDR1 and CDR2 sequences are SEHNR and FQNEAQ (reference sequence). The CDR3 DNA reads as TGTGCCAGCAGCTTAGACAGTAGCAATGAGCAGTTCTTC. Its translation: CASSLDSSNEQFF.

V is TRBV7-8 and J is TRBJ2-3; tentatively, D is TRBD2 (5 bases). The V gene lost 1 base and the J gene lost 4 bases, with 12 bases spanning the gap. Per the germline V gene, CDR1 is SGHVS and CDR2 is FQNEAQ. This CDR3 has 15 residues. The CDR3 sequence: CASSLGTPGADTQYF. In DNA, the CDR3 is TGTGCCAGCAGCTTAGGGACTCCTGGGGCAGATACGCAGTATTTT.

V is TRBV18 and J is TRBJ1-1; TRBD1 is a possible D gene (5 bases). Trimming left V 3 bases short and J 2 bases short, with 13 bases between. This CDR3 spans 15 amino acids. The germline CDR1 and CDR2 sequences are KGHSH and LQKENI. CDR3 coding DNA: TGTGCCAGCTCACCCGGCGGGGGGGTAAACACTGAAGCTTTCTTT. Its protein is CASSPGGGVNTEAFF.

This clone is a singleton in its sample. The gene calls are TRBV7-9 and TRBJ2-1; D might be TRBD2 (6 bases). The germline V gene has CDR1 SEHNR and CDR2 FQNEAQ (reference sequence). The CDR3 totals 14 residues. V was pared by 3 bases and J by 8 bases, with 14 bases between. CDR3 nucleotides: TGTGCCAGCAGCTTGGAGGGCTCGGGGGATGAGCAGTTCTTC. As protein: CASSLEGSGDEQFF.

This chain links TRBV6-5 with TRBJ1-6; D uncertain. The CDR3 extends over 12 amino acids. Germline V CDR1 and CDR2: MNHEY, SVGAGI. The germline V and J ends were trimmed by 2 bases and 6 bases, with 2 bases remaining between them. In DNA, the CDR3 is TGTGCCAGCAGTTACCGTAATTCACCCCTCCACTTT. As protein: CASSYRNSPLHF.

This CDR3 reads CASSLGDRGVLATEAFF. Here the CDR3 DNA reads TGTGCCAGCAGCCTAGGGGACAGGGGAGTTTTGGCGACTGAAGCTTTCTTT. This chain joins TRBV7-8 and TRBJ1-1, with 10 positions matching TRBD1. The CDR3 covers 17 residues. J was trimmed by 5 bases and V by 5 bases; bases with no gene match: 14. Germline V CDR1 and CDR2: SGHVS, FQNEAQ. Looking up the rest from reference TRBV7-8 and TRBJ1-1 gives the full variable domain: GAGVSQSPRYKVAKRGQDVALRCDPISGHVSLFWYQQALGQGPEFLTYFQNEAQLDKSGLPSDRFFAERPEGSVSTLKIQRTQQEDSAVYLCASSLGDRGVLATEAFFGQGTRLTVV.

This clone has a handful of counts. The chain carries TRBV19 and TRBJ1-3; 8 nucleotides line up with TRBD1. The CDR3 runs to 14 residues. CDR1 and CDR2 (germline): LNHDA, SQIVND (reference sequence). Trimming cost V 8 bases and J 8 bases; bases outside gene matches: 11. The CDR3 nucleotides are TGTGCCAGTGGAACACCGCAGGGGGCCTACACCATATATTTT. This encodes CASGTPQGAYTIYF. Full variable domain (rest looked up from reference TRBV19 and TRBJ1-3): DGGITQSPKYLFRKEGQNVTLSCEQNLNHDAMYWYRQDPGQGLRLIYYSQIVNDFQKGDIAEGYSVSREKKESFPLTVTSAQKNPTAFYLCASGTPQGAYTIYFGEGSWLTVV.

The rearrangement uses TRBV11-3 and TRBJ1-2, with a weak D call TRBD1 (5 bases). This CDR3 has 14 residues. Trimming took 5 bases from V and 8 from J, leaving 18 bases between them. CDR1 is SGHNT, CDR2 YENEEA, per germline. The CDR3 region is CASSTLSTGNGYTF. CDR3 in DNA: TGTGCCAGCAGCACCCTCTCCACAGGAAACGGCTACACCTTC.

The V and J genes are TRBV5-1 and TRBJ1-3, with D maybe TRBD1 (5 bases). Trimming shortened V by 0 bases and J by 7 bases, and 14 bases separated the two germline ends. CDR3 size: 15 residues. Germline CDR1 SGHRS, CDR2 YFSETQ. The CDR3 spells CASSLAKTEGNTIYF. The CDR3 region has the DNA TGCGCCAGCAGCTTGGCCAAGACAGAAGGGAACACCATATATTTT.

The chain combines TRBV5-6 with TRBJ1-1; the match to TRBD1 covers 10 bases. J lost 5 bases, V lost 4 bases, and 8 bases had no gene match. The CDR3 consists of 15 residues. In germline, CDR1 is SGHDT, CDR2 YYEEEE. The CDR3 DNA is TGTGCCAGCAGCCGTGACAGGGGGCTGTCAACTGAAGCTTTCTTT. It translates to CASSRDRGLSTEAFF.